Sequencing of this TCR beta chain was carried out in a study of T cell repertoires in ileal Crohn's disease. Study overall: About 37% were active smokers at surgery; median disease duration was 7.9 years. Surgery for a complication: stricturing in around 60%, penetrating in about 40%. Points from the study as a whole: Clonality above 26.8% at surgery always came with endoscopic recurrence.

The germline CDR1 and CDR2 sequences are LNHDA and SQIVND (reference sequence). This CDR3 is built from 14 residues. V trimming: 3 bases; J trimming: 2 bases; junction bases outside the gene matches: 4. Measured with immunoSEQ multiplex PCR; TCRdb has only the in-frame clones, and not every one. The top ten hold 6.5% of the sample, which has approximately 13,000 clones, about 85% seen once. Points on this clone: Its antigen is not identified.

The sequence derives from an adult with Crohn's disease. The chain uses TRBV19 and TRBJ2-7; 7 bases agree with TRBD1. Input material: ileal tissue. This CDR3 is CASSIHRGPYEQYF. The CDR3 coding sequence is TGTGCCAGTAGTATCCACAGGGGCCCCTACGAGCAGTACTTC.